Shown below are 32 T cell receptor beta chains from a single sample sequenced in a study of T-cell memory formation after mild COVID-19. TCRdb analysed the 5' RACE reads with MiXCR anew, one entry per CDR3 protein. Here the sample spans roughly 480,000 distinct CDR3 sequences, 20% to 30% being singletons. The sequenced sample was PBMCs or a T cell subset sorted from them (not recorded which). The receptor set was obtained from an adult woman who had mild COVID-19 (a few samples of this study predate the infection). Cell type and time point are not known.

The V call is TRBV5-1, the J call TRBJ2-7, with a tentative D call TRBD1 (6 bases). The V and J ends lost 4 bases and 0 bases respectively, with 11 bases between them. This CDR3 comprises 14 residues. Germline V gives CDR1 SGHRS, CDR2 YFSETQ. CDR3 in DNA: TGCGCCAGCAGCCCGACAGGTCTCTCCTACGAGCAGTACTTC. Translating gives CASSPTGLSYEQYF.

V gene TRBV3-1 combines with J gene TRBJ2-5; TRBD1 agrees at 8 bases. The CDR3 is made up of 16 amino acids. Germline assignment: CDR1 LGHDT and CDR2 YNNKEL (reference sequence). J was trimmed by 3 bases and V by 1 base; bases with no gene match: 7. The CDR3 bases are TGTGCCAGCAGCCAAGTGAGACTGACAGGGGAAGAGACCCAGTACTTC. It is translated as CASSQVRLTGEETQYF.

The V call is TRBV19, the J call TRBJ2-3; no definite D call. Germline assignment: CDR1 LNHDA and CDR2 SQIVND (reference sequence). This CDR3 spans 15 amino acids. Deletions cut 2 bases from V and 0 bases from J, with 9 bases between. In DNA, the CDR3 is TGTGCCAGTAGTATAATACAGACTAGCACAGATACGCAGTATTTT. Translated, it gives CASSIIQTSTDTQYF.

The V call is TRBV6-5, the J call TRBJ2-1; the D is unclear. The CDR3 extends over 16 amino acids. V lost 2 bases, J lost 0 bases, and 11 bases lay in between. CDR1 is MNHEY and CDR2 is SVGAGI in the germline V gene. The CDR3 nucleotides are TGTGCCAGCAGTTACGTCGGCAGGAGCTCCTACAATGAGCAGTTCTTC. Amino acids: CASSYVGRSSYNEQFF.

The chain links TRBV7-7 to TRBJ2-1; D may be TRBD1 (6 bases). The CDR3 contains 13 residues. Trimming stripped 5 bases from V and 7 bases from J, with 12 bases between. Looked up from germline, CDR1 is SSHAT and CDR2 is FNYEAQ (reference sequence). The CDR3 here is CASSLTGNNEQFF. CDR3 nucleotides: TGTGCCAGCAGCCTAACAGGGAATAATGAGCAGTTCTTC.

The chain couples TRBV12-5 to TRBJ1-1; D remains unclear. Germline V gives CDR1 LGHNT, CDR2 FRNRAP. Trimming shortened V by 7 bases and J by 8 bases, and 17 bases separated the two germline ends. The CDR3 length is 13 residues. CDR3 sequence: CASAHGRPSEAFF. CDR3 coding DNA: TGTGCTAGTGCCCACGGGCGTCCAAGCGAAGCTTTCTTT.

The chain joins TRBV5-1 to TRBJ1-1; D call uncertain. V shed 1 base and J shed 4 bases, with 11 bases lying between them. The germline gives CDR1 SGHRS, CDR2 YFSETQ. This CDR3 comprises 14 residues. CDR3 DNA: TGCGCCAGCAGCTTGTTTATCTGGGGCACTGAAGCTTTCTTT. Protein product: CASSLFIWGTEAFF.

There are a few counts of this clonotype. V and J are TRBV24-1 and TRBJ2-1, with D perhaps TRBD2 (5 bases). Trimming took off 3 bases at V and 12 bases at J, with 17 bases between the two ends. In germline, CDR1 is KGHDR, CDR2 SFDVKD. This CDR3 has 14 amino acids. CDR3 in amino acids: CATSDTGRARWQFF. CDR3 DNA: TGTGCCACCAGTGATACTGGGCGGGCTCGATGGCAGTTCTTC.

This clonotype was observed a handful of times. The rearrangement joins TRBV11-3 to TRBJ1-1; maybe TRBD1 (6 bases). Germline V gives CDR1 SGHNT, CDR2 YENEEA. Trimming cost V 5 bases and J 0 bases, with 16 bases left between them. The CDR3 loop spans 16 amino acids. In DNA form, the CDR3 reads TGTGCCAGCAGCATGTACGAGGGACATATGAACACTGAAGCTTTCTTT. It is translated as CASSMYEGHMNTEAFF. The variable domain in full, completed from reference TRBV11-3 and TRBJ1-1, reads EAGVVQSPRYKIIEKKQPVAFWCNPISGHNTLYWYLQNLGQGPELLIRYENEEAVDDSQLPKDRFSAERLKGVDSTLKIQPAELGDSAVYLCASSMYEGHMNTEAFFGQGTRLTVV.

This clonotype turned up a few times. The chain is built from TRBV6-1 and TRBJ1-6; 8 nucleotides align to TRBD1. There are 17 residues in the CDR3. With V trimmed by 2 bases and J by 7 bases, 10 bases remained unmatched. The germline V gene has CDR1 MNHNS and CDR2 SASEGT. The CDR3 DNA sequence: TGTGCCAGCAGTGAATTATGGTCAGGGGGCGAGAATTCACCCCTCCACTTT. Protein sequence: CASSELWSGGENSPLHF.

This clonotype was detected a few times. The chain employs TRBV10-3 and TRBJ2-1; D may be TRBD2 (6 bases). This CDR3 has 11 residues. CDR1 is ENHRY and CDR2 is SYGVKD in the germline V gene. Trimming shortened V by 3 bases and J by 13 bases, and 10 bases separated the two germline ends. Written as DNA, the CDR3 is TGTGCCATCAGTGAAGGACTATCCCAGTTCTTC. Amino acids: CAISEGLSQFF.

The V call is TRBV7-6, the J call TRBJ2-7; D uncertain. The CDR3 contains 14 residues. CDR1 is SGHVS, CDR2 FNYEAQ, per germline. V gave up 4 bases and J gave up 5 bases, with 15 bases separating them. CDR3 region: CASSSRVGWHEQYF. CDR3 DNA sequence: TGTGCCAGCAGCTCCCGTGTTGGGTGGCACGAGCAGTACTTC.

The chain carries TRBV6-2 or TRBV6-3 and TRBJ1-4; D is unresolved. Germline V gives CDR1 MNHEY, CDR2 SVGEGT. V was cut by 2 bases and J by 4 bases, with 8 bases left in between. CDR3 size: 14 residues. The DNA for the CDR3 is TGTGCCAGCAGTTACGGACCATTTAATGAAAAACTGTTTTTT. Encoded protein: CASSYGPFNEKLFF.

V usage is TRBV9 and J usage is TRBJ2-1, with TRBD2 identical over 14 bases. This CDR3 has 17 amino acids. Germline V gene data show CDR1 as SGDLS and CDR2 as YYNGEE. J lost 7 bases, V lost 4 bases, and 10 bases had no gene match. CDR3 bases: TGTGCCAGCAGCACTGGGACTAGCGGGGGAAAGTTTAATGAGCAGTTCTTC. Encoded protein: CASSTGTSGGKFNEQFF.

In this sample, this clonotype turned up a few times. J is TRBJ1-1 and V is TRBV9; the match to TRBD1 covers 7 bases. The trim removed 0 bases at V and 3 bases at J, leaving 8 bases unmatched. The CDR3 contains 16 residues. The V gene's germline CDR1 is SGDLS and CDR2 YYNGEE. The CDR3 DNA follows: TGTGCCAGCAGCGTAGGCGGACAGGCCAGGGACACTGAAGCTTTCTTT. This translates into CASSVGGQARDTEAFF.

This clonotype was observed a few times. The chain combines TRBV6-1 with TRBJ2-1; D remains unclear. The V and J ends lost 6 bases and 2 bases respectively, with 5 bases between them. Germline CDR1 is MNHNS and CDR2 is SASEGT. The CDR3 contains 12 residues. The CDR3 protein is CASRGTYNEQFF. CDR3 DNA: TGTGCCAGCAGGGGCACCTACAATGAGCAGTTCTTC.

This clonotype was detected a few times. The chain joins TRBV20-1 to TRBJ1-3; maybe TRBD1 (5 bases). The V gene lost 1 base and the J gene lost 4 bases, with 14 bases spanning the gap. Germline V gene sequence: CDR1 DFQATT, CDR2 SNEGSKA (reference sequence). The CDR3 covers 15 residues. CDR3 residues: CSARGVREWGNTIYF. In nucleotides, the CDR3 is TGCAGTGCTAGAGGAGTCAGGGAATGGGGAAACACCATATATTTT.

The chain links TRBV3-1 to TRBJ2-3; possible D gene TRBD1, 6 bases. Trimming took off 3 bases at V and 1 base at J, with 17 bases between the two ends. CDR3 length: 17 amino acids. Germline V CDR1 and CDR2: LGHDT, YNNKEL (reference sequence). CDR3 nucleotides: TGTGCCAGCAGCCAGATGCAGGGGTATCGGGGCACAGATACGCAGTATTTT. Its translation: CASSQMQGYRGTDTQYF.

The CDR3 bases are TGTGCCAGCAGTGTAGAGGGAACTGAAGCTTTCTTT. Encoded protein: CASSVEGTEAFF. The chain couples TRBV25-1 to TRBJ1-1; D not resolved. V lost 4 bases to trimming and J lost 5 bases, with 8 bases between them. Germline V gene sequence: CDR1 MGHDK, CDR2 SYGVNS. The length of the CDR3 is 12 residues.

The CDR3 DNA reads TGTGCCACCAACCCCGGCACGAACACCGGGGAGCTGTTTTTT. Translated: CATNPGTNTGELFF. The chain carries TRBV24-1 and TRBJ2-2, with D uncertain. The CDR3 spans 14 residues. Deletions cut 8 bases from V and 0 bases from J, with 9 bases between. Germline V gives CDR1 KGHDR, CDR2 SFDVKD.

The CDR3 loop is CASSPPASGDTQYF. The CDR3 coding sequence is TGTGCCAGCTCACCACCGGCCTCTGGAGATACGCAGTATTTT. The rearrangement links TRBV18 to TRBJ2-3; D gene unclear. The CDR3 totals 14 residues. V lost 0 bases, J lost 5 bases, and 9 bases lay in between. Germline V gene sequence: CDR1 KGHSH, CDR2 LQKENI. Full variable domain (rest looked up from reference TRBV18 and TRBJ2-3): NAGVMQNPRHLVRRRGQEARLRCSPMKGHSHVYWYRQLPEEGLKFMVYLQKENIIDESGMPKERFSAEFPKEGPSILRIQQVVRGDSAAYFCASSPPASGDTQYFGPGTRLTVL.

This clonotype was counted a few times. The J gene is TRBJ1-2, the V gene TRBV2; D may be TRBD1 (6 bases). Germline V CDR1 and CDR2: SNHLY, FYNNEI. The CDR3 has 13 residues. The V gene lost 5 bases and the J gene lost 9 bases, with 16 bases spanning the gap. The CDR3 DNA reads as TGTGCCAGCAGTTCGACAGGACTTTGGAGCTACACCTTC. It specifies CASSSTGLWSYTF.

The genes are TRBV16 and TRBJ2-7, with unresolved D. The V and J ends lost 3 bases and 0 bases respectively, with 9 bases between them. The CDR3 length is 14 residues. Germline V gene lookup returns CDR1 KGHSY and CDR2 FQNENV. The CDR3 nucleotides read TGTGCCAGCAGCCAGTTTCGGAACTCCTACGAGCAGTACTTC. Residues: CASSQFRNSYEQYF.

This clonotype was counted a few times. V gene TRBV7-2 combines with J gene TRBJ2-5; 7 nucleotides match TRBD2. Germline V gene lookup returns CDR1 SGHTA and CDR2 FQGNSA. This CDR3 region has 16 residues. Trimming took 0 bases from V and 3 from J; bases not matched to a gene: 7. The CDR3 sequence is CASSLARSREKETQYF. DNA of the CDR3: TGTGCCAGCAGCTTAGCGCGATCGCGGGAGAAAGAGACCCAGTACTTC. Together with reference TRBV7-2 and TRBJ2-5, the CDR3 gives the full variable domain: GAGVSQSPSNKVTEKGKDVELRCDPISGHTALYWYRQSLGQGLEFLIYFQGNSAPDKSGLPSDRFSAERTGGSVSTLTIQRTQQEDSAVYLCASSLARSREKETQYFGPGTRLLVL.

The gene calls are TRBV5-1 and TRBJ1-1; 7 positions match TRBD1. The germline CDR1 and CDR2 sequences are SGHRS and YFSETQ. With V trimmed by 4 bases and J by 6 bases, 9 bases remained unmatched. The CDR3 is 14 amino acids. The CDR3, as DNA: TGCGCCAGCAGCGGAGCGACAGGGTTGCCTGAAGCTTTCTTT. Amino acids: CASSGATGLPEAFF.

CDR3 amino acids: CASSTGTGHYEQYF. The CDR3 DNA follows: TGTGCCAGCAGCACCGGGACAGGCCACTACGAGCAGTACTTC. J is TRBJ2-7 and V is TRBV27, with 8 bases fitting TRBD1. CDR3 length: 14 residues. Germline CDR1 is MNHEY and CDR2 is SMNVEV (reference sequence). The V gene end was trimmed by 6 bases and the J gene end by 3 bases; junction bases not matched to a gene: 7.

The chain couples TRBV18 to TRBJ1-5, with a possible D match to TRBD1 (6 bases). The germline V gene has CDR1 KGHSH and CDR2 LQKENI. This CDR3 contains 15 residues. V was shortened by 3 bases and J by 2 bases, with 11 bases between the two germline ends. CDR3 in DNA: TGTGCCAGCTCACCGGGACAATTCCGCAATCAGCCCCAGCATTTT. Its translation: CASSPGQFRNQPQHF.

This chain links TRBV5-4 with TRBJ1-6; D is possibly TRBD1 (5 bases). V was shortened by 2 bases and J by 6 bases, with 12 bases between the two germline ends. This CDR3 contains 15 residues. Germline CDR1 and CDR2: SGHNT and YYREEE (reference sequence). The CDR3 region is CASSFSGTANSPLHF. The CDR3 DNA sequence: TGTGCCAGCAGCTTCTCCGGGACGGCTAATTCACCCCTCCACTTT.

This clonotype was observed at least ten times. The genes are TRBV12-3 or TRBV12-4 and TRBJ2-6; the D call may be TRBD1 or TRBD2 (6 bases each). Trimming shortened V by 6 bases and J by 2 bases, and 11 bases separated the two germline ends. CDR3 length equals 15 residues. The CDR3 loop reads CASSLGGTGANVLTF. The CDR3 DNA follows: TGTGCCAGCAGCTTGGGGGGCACTGGGGCCAACGTCCTGACTTTC.

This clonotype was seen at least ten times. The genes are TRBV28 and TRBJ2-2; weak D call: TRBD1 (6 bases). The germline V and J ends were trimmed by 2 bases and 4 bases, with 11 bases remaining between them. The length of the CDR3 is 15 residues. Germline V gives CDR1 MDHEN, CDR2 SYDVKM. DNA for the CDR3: TGTGCCAGCAGTTTACCAGGGGTGGTCACCGGGGAGCTGTTTTTT. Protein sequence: CASSLPGVVTGELFF.

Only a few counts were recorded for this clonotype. CDR3 nucleotide sequence: TGTGCCAGCTCAAGGGGACAGGGGGCGAATGAGCAGTTCTTC. Translating it yields CASSRGQGANEQFF. The rearrangement links TRBV18 to TRBJ2-1, with TRBD1 matching over 12 bases. Germline V gives CDR1 KGHSH, CDR2 LQKENI. This CDR3 is built from 14 residues. V lost 5 bases to trimming and J lost 7 bases; unmatched junction nucleotides: 3.

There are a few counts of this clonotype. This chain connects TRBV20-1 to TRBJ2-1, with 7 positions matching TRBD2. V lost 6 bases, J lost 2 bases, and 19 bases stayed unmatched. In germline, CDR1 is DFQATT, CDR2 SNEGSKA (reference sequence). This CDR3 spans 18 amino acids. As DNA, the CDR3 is TGCAGTGCCGGTCATTTGACCGGGACTATACTAGCCTACAATGAGCAGTTCTTC. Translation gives CSAGHLTGTILAYNEQFF.